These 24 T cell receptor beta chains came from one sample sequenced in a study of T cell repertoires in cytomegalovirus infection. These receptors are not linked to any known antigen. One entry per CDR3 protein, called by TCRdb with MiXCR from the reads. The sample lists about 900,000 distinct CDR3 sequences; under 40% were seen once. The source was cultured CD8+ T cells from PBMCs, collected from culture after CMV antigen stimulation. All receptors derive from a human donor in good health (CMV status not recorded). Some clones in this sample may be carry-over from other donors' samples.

In DNA form, the CDR3 reads TGTGCCAGCCGGTGGATTTGTAAGCCCCAGCATTTT. It specifies CASRWICKPQHF. The V and J genes are TRBV7-3 and TRBJ1-5; D is unclear. The germline gives CDR1 SGHTA, CDR2 FQGTGA. Trimming stripped 8 bases from V and 8 bases from J, with 13 bases between. CDR3 length equals 12 residues.

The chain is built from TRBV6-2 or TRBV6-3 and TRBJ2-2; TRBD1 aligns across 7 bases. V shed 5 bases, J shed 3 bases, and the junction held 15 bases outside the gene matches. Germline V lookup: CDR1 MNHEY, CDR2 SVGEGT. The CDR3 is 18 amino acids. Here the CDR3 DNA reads TGTGCCAGCAGTGACGGGGAATTGGTGACAGGGTACACCGGGGAGCTGTTTTTT. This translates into CASSDGELVTGYTGELFF.

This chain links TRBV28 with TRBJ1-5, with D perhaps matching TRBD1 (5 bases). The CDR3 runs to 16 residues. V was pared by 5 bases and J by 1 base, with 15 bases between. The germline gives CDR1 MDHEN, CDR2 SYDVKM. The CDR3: CASSVQGDLSNQPQHF. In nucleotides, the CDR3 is TGTGCCAGCAGTGTTCAAGGGGACCTAAGCAATCAGCCCCAGCATTTT.

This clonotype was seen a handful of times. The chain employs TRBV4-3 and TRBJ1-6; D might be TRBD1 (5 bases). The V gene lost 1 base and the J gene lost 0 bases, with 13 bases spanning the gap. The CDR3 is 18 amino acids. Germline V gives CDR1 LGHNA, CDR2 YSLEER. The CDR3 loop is CASSQVLRGTSYNSPLHF. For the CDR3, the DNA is TGCGCCAGCAGCCAAGTCCTAAGGGGAACCTCCTATAATTCACCCCTCCACTTT.

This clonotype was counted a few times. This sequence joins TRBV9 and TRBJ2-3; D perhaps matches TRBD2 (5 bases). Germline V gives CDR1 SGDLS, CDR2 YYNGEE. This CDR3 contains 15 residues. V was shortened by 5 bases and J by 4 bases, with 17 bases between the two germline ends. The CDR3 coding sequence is TGTGCCAGCAGTCATGGACCCGGAGGAGCAGATACGCAGTATTTT. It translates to CASSHGPGGADTQYF. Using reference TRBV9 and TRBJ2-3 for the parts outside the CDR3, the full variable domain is DSGVTQTPKHLITATGQRVTLRCSPRSGDLSVYWYQQSLDQGLQFLIQYYNGEERAKGNILERFSAQQFPDLHSELNLSSLELGDSALYFCASSHGPGGADTQYFGPGTRLTVL.

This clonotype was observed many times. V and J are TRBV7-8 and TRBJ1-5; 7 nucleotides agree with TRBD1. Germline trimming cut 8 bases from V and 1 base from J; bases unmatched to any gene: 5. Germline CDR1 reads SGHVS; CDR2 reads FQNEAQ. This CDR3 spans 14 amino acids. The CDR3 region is CASGGQASNQPQHF. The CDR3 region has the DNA TGTGCCAGCGGCGGACAGGCGAGCAATCAGCCCCAGCATTTT.

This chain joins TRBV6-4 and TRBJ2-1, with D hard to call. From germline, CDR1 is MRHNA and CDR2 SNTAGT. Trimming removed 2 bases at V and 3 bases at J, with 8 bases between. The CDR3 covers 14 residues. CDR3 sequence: CASSDPSVYNEQFF. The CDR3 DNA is TGTGCCAGCAGTGACCCTAGTGTCTACAATGAGCAGTTCTTC.

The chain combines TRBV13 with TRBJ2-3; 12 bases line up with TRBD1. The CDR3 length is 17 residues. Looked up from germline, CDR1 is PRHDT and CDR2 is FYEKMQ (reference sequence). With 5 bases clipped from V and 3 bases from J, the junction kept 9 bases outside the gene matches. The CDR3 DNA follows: TGTGCCAGCAGCCCGAGCCCGGGACAGGGGGCTACAGATACGCAGTATTTT. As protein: CASSPSPGQGATDTQYF.

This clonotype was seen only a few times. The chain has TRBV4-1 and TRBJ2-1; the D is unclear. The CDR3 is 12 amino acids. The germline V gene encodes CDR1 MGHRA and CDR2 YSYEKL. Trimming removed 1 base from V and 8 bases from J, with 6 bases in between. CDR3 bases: TGCGCCAGCAGCCAAGCTTTGGATGAGCAGTTCTTC. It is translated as CASSQALDEQFF.

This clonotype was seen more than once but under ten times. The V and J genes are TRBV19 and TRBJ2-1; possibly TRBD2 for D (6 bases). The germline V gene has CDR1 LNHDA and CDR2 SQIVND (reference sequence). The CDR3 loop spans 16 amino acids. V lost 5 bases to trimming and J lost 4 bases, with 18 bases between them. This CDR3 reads CASSGRGGDAYNEQFF. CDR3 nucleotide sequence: TGTGCCAGTAGTGGTAGGGGCGGGGACGCTTACAATGAGCAGTTCTTC. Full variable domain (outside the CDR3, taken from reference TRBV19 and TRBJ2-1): DGGITQSPKYLFRKEGQNVTLSCEQNLNHDAMYWYRQDPGQGLRLIYYSQIVNDFQKGDIAEGYSVSREKKESFPLTVTSAQKNPTAFYLCASSGRGGDAYNEQFFGPGTRLTVL.

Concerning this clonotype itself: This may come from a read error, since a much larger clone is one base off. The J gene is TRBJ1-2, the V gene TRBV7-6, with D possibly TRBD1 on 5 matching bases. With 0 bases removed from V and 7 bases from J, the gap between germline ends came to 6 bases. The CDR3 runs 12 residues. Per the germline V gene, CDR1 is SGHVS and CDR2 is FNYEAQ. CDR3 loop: CASSLAGAGYTF. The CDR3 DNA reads TGTGCCAGCAGCTTAGCAGGGGCTGGCTACACCTTC. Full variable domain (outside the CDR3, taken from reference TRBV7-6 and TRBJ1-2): GAGVSQSPRYKVTKRGQDVALRCDPISGHVSLYWYRQALGQGPEFLTYFNYEAQQDKSGLPNDRFSAERPEGSISTLTIQRTEQRDSAMYRCASSLAGAGYTFGSGTRLTVV.

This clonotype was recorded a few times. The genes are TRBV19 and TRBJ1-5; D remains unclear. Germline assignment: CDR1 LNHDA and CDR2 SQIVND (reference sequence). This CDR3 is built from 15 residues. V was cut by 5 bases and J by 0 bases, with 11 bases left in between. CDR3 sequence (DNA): TGTGCCAGTAGTGAGAGTTTTTATAGCAATCAGCCCCAGCATTTT. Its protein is CASSESFYSNQPQHF. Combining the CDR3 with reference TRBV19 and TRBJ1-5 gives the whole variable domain DGGITQSPKYLFRKEGQNVTLSCEQNLNHDAMYWYRQDPGQGLRLIYYSQIVNDFQKGDIAEGYSVSREKKESFPLTVTSAQKNPTAFYLCASSESFYSNQPQHFGDGTRLSIL.

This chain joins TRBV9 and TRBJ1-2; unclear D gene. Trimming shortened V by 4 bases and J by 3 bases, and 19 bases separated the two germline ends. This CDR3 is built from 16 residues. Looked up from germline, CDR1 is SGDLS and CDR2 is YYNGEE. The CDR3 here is CASSSKVTPWDYGYTF. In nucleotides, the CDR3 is TGTGCCAGCAGCTCCAAGGTCACACCCTGGGACTATGGCTACACCTTC.

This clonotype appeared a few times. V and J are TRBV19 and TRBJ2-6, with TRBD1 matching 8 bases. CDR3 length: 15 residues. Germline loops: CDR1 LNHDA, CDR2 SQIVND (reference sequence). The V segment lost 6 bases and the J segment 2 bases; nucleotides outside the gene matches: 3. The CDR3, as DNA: TGTGCCAGTAGGGACAGGGACCCTGGGGCCAACGTCCTGACTTTC. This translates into CASRDRDPGANVLTF.

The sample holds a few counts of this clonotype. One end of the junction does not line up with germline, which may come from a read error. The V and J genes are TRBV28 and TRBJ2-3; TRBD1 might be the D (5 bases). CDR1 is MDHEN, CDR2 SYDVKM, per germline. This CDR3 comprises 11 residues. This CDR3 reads CASSPNNEQDF. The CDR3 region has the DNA TGTGCCAGCAGTCCCAACAACGAACAGGATTTT.

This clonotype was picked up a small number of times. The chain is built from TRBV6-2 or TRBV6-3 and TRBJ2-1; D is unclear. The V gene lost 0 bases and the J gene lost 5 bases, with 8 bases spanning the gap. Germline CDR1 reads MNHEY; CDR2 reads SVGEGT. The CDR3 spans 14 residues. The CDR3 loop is CASSYSYGNNEQFF. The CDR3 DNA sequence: TGTGCCAGCAGTTACTCGTACGGAAACAATGAGCAGTTCTTC.

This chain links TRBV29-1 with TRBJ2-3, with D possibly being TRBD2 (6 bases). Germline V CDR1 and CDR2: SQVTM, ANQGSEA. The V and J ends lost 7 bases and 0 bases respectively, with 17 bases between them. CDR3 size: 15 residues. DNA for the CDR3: TGCAGCGGCCTCGGGACTGCCTATAGCACAGATACGCAGTATTTT. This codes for CSGLGTAYSTDTQYF.

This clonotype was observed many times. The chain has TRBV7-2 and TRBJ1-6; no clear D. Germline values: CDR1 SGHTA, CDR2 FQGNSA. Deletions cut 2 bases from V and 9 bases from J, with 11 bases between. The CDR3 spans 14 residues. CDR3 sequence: CASSLTLKGSPLHF. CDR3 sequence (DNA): TGTGCCAGCAGCTTAACCCTGAAGGGTTCACCCCTCCACTTT.

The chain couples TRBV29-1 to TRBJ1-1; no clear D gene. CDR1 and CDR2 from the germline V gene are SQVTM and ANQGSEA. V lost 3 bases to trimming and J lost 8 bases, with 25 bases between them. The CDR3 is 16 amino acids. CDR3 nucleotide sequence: TGCAGCGTTGACGAGGCCCTCAGTCTGGCCAGTTCAGAAGCTTTCTTT. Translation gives CSVDEALSLASSEAFF.

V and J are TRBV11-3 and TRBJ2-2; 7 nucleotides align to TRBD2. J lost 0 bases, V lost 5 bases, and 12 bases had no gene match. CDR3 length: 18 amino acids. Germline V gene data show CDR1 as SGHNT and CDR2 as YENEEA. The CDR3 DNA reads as TGTGCCAGCAGCCATCCTAGTGGGGAGGGAACGAACACCGGGGAGCTGTTTTTT. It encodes CASSHPSGEGTNTGELFF.

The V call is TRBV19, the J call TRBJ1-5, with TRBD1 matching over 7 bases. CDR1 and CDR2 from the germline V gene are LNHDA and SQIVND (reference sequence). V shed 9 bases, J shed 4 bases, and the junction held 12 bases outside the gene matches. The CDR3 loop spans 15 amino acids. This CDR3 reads CASSQTARGNQPQHF. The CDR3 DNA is TGTGCCAGCTCCCAAACCGCCAGGGGGAATCAGCCCCAGCATTTT.

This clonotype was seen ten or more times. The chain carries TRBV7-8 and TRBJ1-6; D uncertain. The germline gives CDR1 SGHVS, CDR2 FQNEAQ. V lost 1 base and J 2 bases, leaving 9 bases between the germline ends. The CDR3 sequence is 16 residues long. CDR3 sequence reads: CASSLDNAAYNSPLHF. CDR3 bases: TGTGCCAGCAGCTTAGATAACGCCGCCTATAATTCACCCCTCCACTTT.

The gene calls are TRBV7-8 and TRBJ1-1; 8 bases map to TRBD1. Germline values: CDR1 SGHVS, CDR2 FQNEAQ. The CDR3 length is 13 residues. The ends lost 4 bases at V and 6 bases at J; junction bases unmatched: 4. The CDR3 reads CASSSRGLSEAFF. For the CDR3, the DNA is TGTGCCAGCAGCTCCAGGGGGCTCTCTGAAGCTTTCTTT.

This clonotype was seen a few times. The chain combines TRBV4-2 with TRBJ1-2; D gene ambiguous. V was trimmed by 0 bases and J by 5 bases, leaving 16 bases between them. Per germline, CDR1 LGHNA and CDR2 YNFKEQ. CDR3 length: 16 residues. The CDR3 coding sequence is TGTGCCAGCAGCCAAGATGACCCAGGCCGCGCATATGGCTACACCTTC. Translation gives CASSQDDPGRAYGYTF.